The 25 T cell receptor beta chains reported below all come from one sample, sequenced in a study of CD8 T cells in Susac syndrome. When the RNA was reverse transcribed, random hexamers were used with an input of 0.5 to 1 ug. TCRdb re-called the immunoSEQ multiplex PCR reads with MiXCR, one entry per CDR3 protein. This sample has approximately 280,000 distinct CDR3 sequences, with approximately 84% found just once. The sequenced sample was CD8+ T cells from PBMCs. These receptors were taken from a human donor with multiple sclerosis.

The chain is built from TRBV28 and TRBJ1-2; D is unclear. This CDR3 contains 17 residues. The V end lost 3 bases, the J end lost 7 bases, and 24 bases lay between the germline ends. The V gene's germline CDR1 is MDHEN and CDR2 SYDVKM. The CDR3 sequence is CASSLSGRFGLPGGYTF. For the CDR3, the DNA is TGTGCCAGCAGTTTGTCCGGACGGTTCGGTCTTCCCGGTGGCTACACCTTC.

The V and J genes are TRBV5-1 and TRBJ1-1; the D gene is possibly TRBD1 (5 bases). Trimming took 7 bases from V and 1 from J, leaving 14 bases between them. CDR3 length: 14 amino acids. CDR1 SGHRS and CDR2 YFSETQ come from the germline V gene. The DNA for the CDR3 is TGCGCCAGCGGGGACGGGAGCGAGAACACTGAAGCTTTCTTT. Its protein product is CASGDGSENTEAFF.

J is TRBJ2-1 and V is TRBV2; possible D gene TRBD2, 7 bases. This CDR3 is built from 14 residues. Trimming removed 3 bases from V and 7 bases from J, with 13 bases in between. CDR1 and CDR2 (germline): SNHLY, FYNNEI. The CDR3 region is CASSEGGGGNEQFF. CDR3 coding DNA: TGTGCCAGCAGTGAGGGGGGGGGCGGGAATGAGCAGTTCTTC. Full variable domain (remainder filled in from reference TRBV2 and TRBJ2-1): EPEVTQTPSHQVTQMGQEVILRCVPISNHLYFYWYRQILGQKVEFLVSFYNNEISEKSEIFDDQFSVERPDGSNFTLKIRSTKLEDSAMYFCASSEGGGGNEQFFGPGTRLTVL.

This chain links TRBV20-1 with TRBJ2-7; 12 nucleotides match TRBD2. With 0 bases clipped from V and 4 bases from J, the junction kept 4 bases outside the gene matches. There are 15 residues in the CDR3. The germline V gene encodes CDR1 DFQATT and CDR2 SNEGSKA (reference sequence). CDR3 amino acids: CSARDKLAGGYEQYF. The CDR3 nucleotides are TGCAGTGCTAGAGACAAACTAGCGGGAGGATACGAGCAGTACTTC.

A few counts support this clonotype. The chain has TRBV6-1 and TRBJ2-5; D might be TRBD2 (6 bases). Germline V lookup: CDR1 MNHNS, CDR2 SASEGT. The ends were cut back, 7 bases at V and 1 base at J, with 28 bases in the middle. The CDR3 has 19 residues. CDR3 DNA sequence: TGTGCCAGCATCACGACTCCCCCCAGGGCGAGGGAGGCCCAAGAGACCCAGTACTTC. Encoded protein: CASITTPPRAREAQETQYF.

This chain joins TRBV20-1 and TRBJ2-7; either TRBD1 or TRBD2 may supply D (7 bases each). V was shortened by 0 bases and J by 0 bases, with 12 bases between the two germline ends. CDR3 length equals 15 residues. CDR1 and CDR2 (germline): DFQATT, SNEGSKA (reference sequence). As DNA, the CDR3 is TGCAGTGCTAGAGACAGGGGGGGTACCTCCTACGAGCAGTACTTC. Its protein product is CSARDRGGTSYEQYF.

The chain combines TRBV28 with TRBJ2-2; D is unclear. Trimming removed 3 bases from V and 6 bases from J, with 5 bases in between. Germline lookup yields CDR1 MDHEN and CDR2 SYDVKM. CDR3 length: 12 residues. As DNA, the CDR3 is TGTGCCAGCAGTTTCCAGTCCGGGGAGCTGTTTTTT. The encoded protein is CASSFQSGELFF.

This chain joins TRBV6-5 and TRBJ2-1; D ambiguous. The CDR3 extends over 14 amino acids. The germline CDR1 and CDR2 sequences are MNHEY and SVGAGI. Trimming took 6 bases from V and 8 from J, leaving 17 bases between them. Written as DNA, the CDR3 is TGTGCCAGCAGCCCTGCCCAGAGCCGCGATGAGCAGTTCTTC. Its translation: CASSPAQSRDEQFF.

The rearrangement links TRBV2 to TRBJ1-4; D is possibly TRBD1 (5 bases). The CDR3 loop spans 15 amino acids. The V and J ends lost 3 bases and 2 bases respectively, with 10 bases between them. Per the germline V gene, CDR1 is SNHLY and CDR2 is FYNNEI. CDR3 sequence: CASSDLGTTNEKLFF. CDR3 bases: TGTGCCAGCAGTGATCTGGGGACGACTAATGAAAAACTGTTTTTT.

The chain couples TRBV13 to TRBJ2-1, with D perhaps given as TRBD1 or TRBD2 (5 bases each). Trimming cost V 6 bases and J 4 bases, with 10 bases left between them. This CDR3 region has 13 residues. Germline V gives CDR1 PRHDT, CDR2 FYEKMQ (reference sequence). The CDR3 region is CASSRDGYNEQFF. For the CDR3, the DNA is TGTGCCAGCAGTCGGGACGGGTACAATGAGCAGTTCTTC.

J is TRBJ2-1 and V is TRBV5-6; D may be TRBD2 (6 bases). The CDR3 is 17 amino acids. Trimming pared 0 bases from V and 7 bases from J, leaving 20 bases between. Germline-derived CDR1 and CDR2 are SGHDT and YYEEEE. CDR3 protein: CASSLELILGGLNEQFF. DNA for the CDR3: TGTGCCAGCAGCTTGGAGCTCATTTTGGGAGGCCTAAATGAGCAGTTCTTC.

This chain links TRBV7-2 with TRBJ2-1; D not certain. Germline V lookup: CDR1 SGHTA, CDR2 FQGNSA. V was clipped by 4 bases and J by 0 bases, with 19 bases between them. CDR3 size: 18 residues. The CDR3 region has the DNA TGTGCCAGCAGCTCCCTAGACCGGGCACCATTCTCCTACAATGAGCAGTTCTTC. Its translation: CASSSLDRAPFSYNEQFF.

This clonotype was counted only a few times. The chain carries TRBV6-1 and TRBJ2-7; 7 nucleotides line up with TRBD1. This CDR3 has 12 residues. Per germline, CDR1 MNHNS and CDR2 SASEGT. Losses at the gene ends were 6 bases for V and 3 bases for J; bases not matched to a gene: 2. This CDR3 is CASRTGLYEQYF. As DNA, the CDR3 is TGTGCCAGCAGGACAGGGCTCTACGAGCAGTACTTC.

This sequence joins TRBV27 and TRBJ2-7, with D perhaps matching TRBD1 or TRBD2 (5 bases each). CDR1 MNHEY and CDR2 SMNVEV come from the germline V gene (reference sequence). Trimming pared 0 bases from V and 2 bases from J, leaving 8 bases between. This CDR3 is built from 14 residues. The CDR3: CASSLSGDPYEQYF. CDR3 nucleotide sequence: TGTGCCAGCAGTTTATCTGGGGACCCCTACGAGCAGTACTTC.

J is TRBJ2-3 and V is TRBV9; possibly TRBD2 for D (5 bases). This CDR3 is 14 amino acids long. Germline CDR1 and CDR2: SGDLS and YYNGEE. V lost 2 bases to trimming and J lost 6 bases, with 13 bases between them. The CDR3 region is CASSVGGAWDTQYF. The CDR3 region has the DNA TGTGCCAGCAGCGTCGGAGGAGCGTGGGATACGCAGTATTTT.

This chain connects TRBV5-5 to TRBJ2-7, with 7 bases aligning to TRBD2. J was trimmed by 7 bases and V by 0 bases; bases with no gene match: 22. The CDR3 has 19 residues. The V gene's germline CDR1 is SGHKS and CDR2 YYEKEE (reference sequence). CDR3 in amino acids: CASSLAPTARGRLVGEQYF. CDR3 coding DNA: TGTGCCAGCAGCTTGGCTCCGACCGCGCGCGGGAGATTAGTGGGGGAGCAGTACTTC.

The CDR3 sequence: CSARVGAQHF. The DNA for the CDR3 is TGCAGTGCTAGGGTGGGGGCCCAGCATTTT. The chain couples TRBV20-1 to TRBJ1-5; D might be TRBD1 (5 bases). This CDR3 spans 10 amino acids. V shed 3 bases and J shed 11 bases, with 8 bases lying between them. Germline values: CDR1 DFQATT, CDR2 SNEGSKA (reference sequence).

The V gene is TRBV29-1, the J gene TRBJ2-3; the match to TRBD2 covers 11 bases. Germline V gives CDR1 SQVTM, CDR2 ANQGSEA. This CDR3 is 15 amino acids long. The V segment lost 4 bases and the J segment 3 bases; nucleotides outside the gene matches: 6. The CDR3 loop is CSVAGLADGTDTQYF. CDR3 sequence (DNA): TGCAGCGTTGCGGGACTAGCGGACGGAACAGATACGCAGTATTTT.

The chain couples TRBV4-1 to TRBJ2-1, with 12 bases fitting TRBD2. The germline gives CDR1 MGHRA, CDR2 YSYEKL. The CDR3 has 16 residues. The junction had 9 bases not matched to a gene; V was cut back by 4 bases and J by 8 bases. CDR3 amino acids: CASSLRGLAGFDEQFF. The CDR3 region has the DNA TGCGCCAGCAGCCTCCGGGGACTAGCGGGTTTCGATGAGCAGTTCTTC.

The J gene is TRBJ1-6, the V gene TRBV20-1; the D gene is possibly TRBD1 (6 bases). The CDR3 loop spans 17 amino acids. The V end was cut by 0 bases, the J end by 0 bases, with 12 bases between. Germline V gene sequence: CDR1 DFQATT, CDR2 SNEGSKA (reference sequence). CDR3 DNA: TGCAGTGCTAGAGATCCGGGGGGCAGCTCCTATAATTCACCCCTCCACTTT. It specifies CSARDPGGSSYNSPLHF.

V is TRBV7-9 and J is TRBJ2-2; D remains ambiguous. Trimming pared 1 base from V and 1 base from J, leaving 4 bases between. This CDR3 comprises 14 residues. Germline V gene sequence: CDR1 SEHNR, CDR2 FQNEAQ (reference sequence). CDR3 in amino acids: CASSLVQNTGELFF. The CDR3, as DNA: TGTGCCAGCAGCTTAGTCCAGAACACCGGGGAGCTGTTTTTT.

This chain uses TRBV20-1 with TRBJ2-3; no firm D call. Looked up from germline, CDR1 is DFQATT and CDR2 is SNEGSKA (reference sequence). V was trimmed by 4 bases and J by 7 bases, leaving 6 bases between them. The CDR3 runs to 10 residues. DNA of the CDR3: TGCAGTGCTAAAATGAATACGCAGTATTTT. Protein product: CSAKMNTQYF.

With respect to this clonotype: Mismatch with germline at one junction end may stem from a read error. V usage is TRBV19 and J usage is TRBJ1-1; possibly TRBD1 for D (5 bases). The CDR3 runs to 14 residues. The germline V gene encodes CDR1 LNHDA and CDR2 SQIVND (reference sequence). The CDR3 is CASSFPLLDTDAFF. The CDR3 DNA sequence: TGTGCCAGTAGTTTTCCCCTACTGGACACTGACGCTTTCTTT. The full variable domain, in which reference TRBV19 and TRBJ1-1 provide the parts outside the CDR3, is DGGITQSPKYLFRKEGQNVTLSCEQNLNHDAMYWYRQDPGQGLRLIYYSQIVNDFQKGDIAEGYSVSREKKESFPLTVTSAQKNPTAFYLCASSFPLLDTDAFFGQGTRLTVV.

This rearrangement joins TRBV21-1 to TRBJ2-7; the table's D call TRBD2 went unverified against the DNA. TRBV21-1 is termed a pseudogene. The CDR3 has 16 residues. The CDR3: CASSSGTSGRKAEQYF. The CDR3 DNA follows: TGTGCCAGCAGCTCCGGGACTAGCGGGAGGAAGGCCGAGCAGTACTTC.

The chain is built from TRBV28 and TRBJ2-1, with 9 bases lining up with TRBD2. Germline CDR1 reads MDHEN; CDR2 reads SYDVKM. This CDR3 spans 15 amino acids. V dropped 3 bases and J dropped 6; count of bases not matched to a gene: 6. The CDR3 here is CASSLFRGRGNEQFF. The CDR3 nucleotides are TGTGCCAGCAGTTTGTTTCGCGGGAGGGGCAATGAGCAGTTCTTC.